The T cell receptor beta chain described here comes from a study of PD-L1 blockade in urothelial cancer. Looking at the study overall: Patients, treated from about 2014 onward, received atezolizumab 1,200 mg intravenously every 3 weeks. Males with bladder-origin urothelial cancer constituted about 85% of the roughly 30 patients. General study points: Larger 3-week expansion of tumor-associated blood clones was seen in durable-benefit patients.

The CDR3 spans 15 residues. The germline V and J ends were trimmed by 0 bases and 4 bases, with 14 bases remaining between them. From germline, CDR1 is GTSNPN and CDR2 SVGIG (reference sequence). Time point in this sample: pretreatment peripheral blood. Comments on this clone: Its specificity is unknown.

Generated by immunoSEQ multiplex PCR, the TCRdb table keeps only in-frame clones and is missing some. This sample has about 43,000 clones; approximately 80% occur once, and the top ten carry about a sixth. The origin of this receptor is a man in his 60s with urothelial cancer. The sequences come from PBMCs, collected around atezolizumab (anti-PD-L1) treatment. This chain uses TRBV30 with TRBJ2-3; D possibly corresponds to TRBD2 (6 bases). In DNA, the CDR3 is TGTGCCTGGAGTGTAGGTATAGCGGAGGCAGATACGCAGTATTTT. Translating gives CAWSVGIAEADTQYF.